This TCR beta chain appears in the sequencing data of a study of blood T cell repertoires in COVID-19. Study-wide background: Both acute and convalescent COVID-19 samples were obtained from the United States, Italy and Spain. T cells, B-cell-depleted T cells, or PBMCs supplied cDNA or gDNA.

In the original processing: Amplification with reference gene primers provided the estimates of nucleated cell counts. Generated by immunoSEQ multiplex PCR, the TCRdb table keeps only in-frame clones and is missing some. The V and J calls and clone size are taken from that table; D and trimming were inferred from the DNA. Found here are 160,000 or so clones, under 90% of them singletons; the top ten hold approximately 0.5%. The CDR3 is 14 amino acids. Germline-derived CDR1 and CDR2 are SGDLS and YYNGEE. Trimming removed 7 bases from V and 5 bases from J; junction bases left unmatched: 1. The specimen sequenced was peripheral blood. The J gene is TRBJ2-3, the V gene TRBV9, with TRBD2 matching over 16 bases. This sequence originates from a man in his 60s with acute or convalescent COVID-19. This CDR3 is CASGTSGRGDTQYF. The DNA of the CDR3 is TGTGCCAGCGGGACTAGCGGGAGGGGAGATACGCAGTATTTT.